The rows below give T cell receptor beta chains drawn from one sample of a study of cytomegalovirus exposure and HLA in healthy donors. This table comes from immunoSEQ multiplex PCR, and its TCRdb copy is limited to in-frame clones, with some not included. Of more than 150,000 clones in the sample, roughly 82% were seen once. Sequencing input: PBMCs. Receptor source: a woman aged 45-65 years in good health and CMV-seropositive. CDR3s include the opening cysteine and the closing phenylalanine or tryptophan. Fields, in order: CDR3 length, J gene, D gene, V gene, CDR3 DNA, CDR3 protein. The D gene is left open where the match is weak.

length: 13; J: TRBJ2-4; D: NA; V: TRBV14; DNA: TGTGCCAGCAGCCAAGTCAGGGGTCACATTCAGTACTTC; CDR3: CASSQVRGHIQYF
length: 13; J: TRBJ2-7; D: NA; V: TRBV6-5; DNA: TGTGCCAGCTCAGGGGGGTTCGCCTACGAGCAGTACTTC; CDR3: CASSGGFAYEQYF
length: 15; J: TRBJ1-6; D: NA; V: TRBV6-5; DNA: TGTGCCAGCAGCCGTGACAGCTCCTATAATTCACCCCTCCACTTT; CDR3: CASSRDSSYNSPLHF
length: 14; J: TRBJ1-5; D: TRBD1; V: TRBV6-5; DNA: TGTGCCAGCAGTGGGACAGGGGGCGGGCAGCCCCAGCATTTT; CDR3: CASSGTGGGQPQHF
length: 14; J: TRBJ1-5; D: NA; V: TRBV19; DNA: TGTGCCAGTATGGCGGGTGATAGCAATCAGCCCCAGCATTTT; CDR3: CASMAGDSNQPQHF
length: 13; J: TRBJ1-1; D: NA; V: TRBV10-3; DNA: TGTGCCATCACTGCAGGGCATAACACTGAAGCTTTCTTT; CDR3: CAITAGHNTEAFF
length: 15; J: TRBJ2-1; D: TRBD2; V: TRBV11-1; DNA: TGTGCCAGCAGCCTAGAGCGGGGGGGCGTCTATGAGCAGTTCTTC; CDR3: CASSLERGGVYEQFF
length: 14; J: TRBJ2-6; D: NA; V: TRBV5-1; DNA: TGCGCCAGCAGCCTCCTCTCTGGGGCCAACGTCCTGACTTTC; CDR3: CASSLLSGANVLTF
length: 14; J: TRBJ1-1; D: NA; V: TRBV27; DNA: TGTGCCAGCAGTTATGCGGGCCAGAGCACTGAAGCTTTCTTT; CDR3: CASSYAGQSTEAFF
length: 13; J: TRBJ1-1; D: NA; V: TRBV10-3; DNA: TGTGCCATCCGCAGGCTCGGGAACACTGAAGCTTTCTTT; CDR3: CAIRRLGNTEAFF
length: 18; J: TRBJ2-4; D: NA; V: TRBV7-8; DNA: TGTGCCAGCAGCTTAGAAGGCGGGCCCGGAGGAGCCAAAAACATTCAGTACTTC; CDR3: CASSLEGGPGGAKNIQYF
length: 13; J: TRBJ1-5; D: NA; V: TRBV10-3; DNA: TGTGCCACACAACAGGGCTTTAATCAGCCCCAGCATTTT; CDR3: CATQQGFNQPQHF
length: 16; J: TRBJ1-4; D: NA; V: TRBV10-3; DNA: TGTGCCATCAGTGAGTCGTCTCGGGGAACTAATGAAAAACTGTTTTTT; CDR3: CAISESSRGTNEKLFF
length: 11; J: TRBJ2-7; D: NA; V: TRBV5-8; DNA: TGTGCCAGCAGCTTCCGTCACGAGCAGTACTTC; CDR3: CASSFRHEQYF
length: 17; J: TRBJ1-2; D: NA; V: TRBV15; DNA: TGTGCCACCAGCAGAGATCCAGGACAACTTATAAACTATGGCTACACCTTC; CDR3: CATSRDPGQLINYGYTF
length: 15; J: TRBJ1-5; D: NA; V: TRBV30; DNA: TGTGCCTGGAGTGTAGGAGGGGTGAGCAATCAGCCCCAGCATTTT; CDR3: CAWSVGGVSNQPQHF
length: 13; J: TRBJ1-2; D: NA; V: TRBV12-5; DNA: TGTGCTAGTGCCCTCGGGGCTAACTATGGCTACACCTTC; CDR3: CASALGANYGYTF
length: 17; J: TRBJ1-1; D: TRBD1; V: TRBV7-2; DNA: TGTGCCAGCAGCCCGAGGGGAGCAGCAGGGGGCGCAGGTGAAGCTTTCTTT; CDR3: CASSPRGAAGGAGEAFF